This paragraph reports one TCR beta chain. These data originate in a study of blood T cell repertoires in COVID-19. For the study at large: Donors in the United States, Italy and Spain gave samples during acute or convalescent COVID-19. The cDNA or gDNA used as material had been derived from T cells, B-cell-depleted T cells, or PBMCs.

Per the original methods: It was from reference gene primer amplification that nucleated cell counts were estimated. Assay used: immunoSEQ multiplex PCR; TCRdb lists only in-frame clones, some missing. That table is the source of V, J and clone size, and D and trimming were worked out from the DNA. The table includes some 240,000 clones, around 81% detected once. Patients from Seattle were sampled longitudinally, starting during active infection. Germline values: CDR1 SGHTA, CDR2 FQGNSA. V dropped 5 bases and J dropped 2 bases, with 13 bases sitting between them. This CDR3 has 14 amino acids. The sequence was obtained from a woman of 80 years or more with COVID-19, enrolled during active disease. The chain has TRBV7-2 and TRBJ2-7, with D hard to call. The sample taken for sequencing was peripheral blood. In nucleotides, the CDR3 is TGTGCCAGCAGCCAACTACTGAACACCTACGAGCAGTACTTC. Its translation is CASSQLLNTYEQYF.